The subject of this entry is one T cell receptor (beta chain). The antigen is not known. PCR involved 60 Vbeta and 13 Jbeta primers. TCRdb's table, derived via immunoSEQ multiplex PCR, lists solely in-frame clones and lacks some. Of roughly 140,000 clones listed, 79% are singletons. This sample stems from a study of cytomegalovirus exposure and HLA in healthy donors. Notes on the study in general: DRB1 showed the most TCR associations and HLA-C the fewest in a later analysis, as rates varied by HLA locus.

Deletions cut 3 bases from V and 1 base from J, with 5 bases between. The CDR3 consists of 12 residues. Germline lookup yields CDR1 SGHDT and CDR2 YYEEEE. This cohort consisted of healthy bone marrow donors. The origin of this receptor is a human donor in good health. The sample consisted of PBMCs. The J gene is TRBJ2-7, the V gene TRBV5-6, with D perhaps matching TRBD2 (5 bases). In DNA form, the CDR3 reads TGTGCCAGCAGCTGGAGGTCCTACGAGCAGTACTTC. Its translation: CASSWRSYEQYF. Supplemented by reference TRBV5-6 and TRBJ2-7, the full variable domain reads DAGVTQSPTHLIKTRGQQVTLRCSPKSGHDTVSWYQQALGQGPQFIFQYYEEEERQRGNFPDRFSGHQFPNYSSELNVNALLLGDSALYLCASSWRSYEQYFGPGTRLTVT.